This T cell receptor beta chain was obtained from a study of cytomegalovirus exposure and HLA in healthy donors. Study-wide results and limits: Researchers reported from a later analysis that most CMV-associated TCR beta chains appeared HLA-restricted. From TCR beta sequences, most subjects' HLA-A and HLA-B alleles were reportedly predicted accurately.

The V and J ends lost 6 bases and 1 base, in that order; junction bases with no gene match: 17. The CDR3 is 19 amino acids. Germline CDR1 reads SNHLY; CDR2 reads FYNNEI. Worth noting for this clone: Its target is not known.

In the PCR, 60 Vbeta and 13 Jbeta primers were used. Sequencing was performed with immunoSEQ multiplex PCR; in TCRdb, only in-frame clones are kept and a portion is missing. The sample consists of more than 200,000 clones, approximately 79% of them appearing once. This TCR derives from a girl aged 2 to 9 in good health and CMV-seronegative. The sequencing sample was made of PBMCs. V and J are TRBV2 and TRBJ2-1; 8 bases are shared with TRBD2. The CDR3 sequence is CASSSPGGRELISYNEQFF. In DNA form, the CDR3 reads TGTGCCAGCAGCTCCCCGGGGGGGCGGGAGCTTATTTCCTACAATGAGCAGTTCTTC.